The clone carrying this TCR beta chain was detected ten times or more. Its antigen is undetermined. This entry comes from a study of T cells in Graves' hyperthyroidism and ophthalmopathy. The study, taken as a whole, reports: Most clonotypes that expanded in the thyroid above 0.001 also showed up in blood. In validation, the model predicted ophthalmopathy. These predictions came a median about 6 months before onset.

Template material for amplifying TCR beta CDR3 regions consisted of RNA transcripts. First-round RT-PCR targeting the TCR CDR3 was performed with the HTBI primer set. MiXCR, applied by TCRdb to the multiplex PCR reads, yields one record per CDR3 protein. The sample shows some 500,000 distinct CDR3 sequences, under 15% of them seen only once. Trimming cost V 4 bases and J 7 bases, with 11 bases left between them. CDR3 length equals 12 residues. Germline V gene data show CDR1 as SGHRS and CDR2 as YFSETQ. The chain carries TRBV5-1 and TRBJ1-1; the D gene is possibly TRBD1 (6 bases). The TCR sequence derives from a young woman with Graves' hyperthyroidism. Sequenced: blood. Here the CDR3 reads CASSVTGNEAFF. CDR3 bases: TGCGCCAGCAGCGTTACAGGGAATGAAGCTTTCTTT.